These 10 T cell receptor beta chains were sequenced from one sample in a study of CD4 T cells in relation to SARS-CoV-2 and coronaviruses. Some clones are missing from TCRdb's copy, which holds only in-frame ones; the method was immunoSEQ multiplex PCR. The sample records 55,000 to 75,000 clones, about nine tenths being singletons. CD4+ T cells from unexposed donors were obtained before the COVID-19 pandemic (2011-2018). What was sequenced was memory CD4+ T cells from PBMCs. The receptors derive from a human donor in good health.

The chain is built from TRBV6-5 and TRBJ1-1, with 7 bases fitting TRBD1. CDR1 and CDR2 (germline): MNHEY, SVGAGI. V shed 7 bases, J shed 5 bases, and the junction held 10 bases outside the gene matches. The CDR3 loop spans 14 amino acids. The CDR3 region is CASNYRGGGTEAFF. The CDR3 nucleotides are TGTGCCAGCAACTACAGGGGAGGTGGGACTGAAGCTTTCTTT.

This chain joins TRBV7-2 and TRBJ2-5, with D unclear. The germline V gene has CDR1 SGHTA and CDR2 FQGNSA. The CDR3 is made up of 14 amino acids. V was shortened by 1 base and J by 5 bases, with 11 bases between the two germline ends. The CDR3 DNA reads as TGTGCCAGCAGCTTAGGACATTCTGGGGAGACCCAGTACTTC. As protein: CASSLGHSGETQYF.

The chain links TRBV25-1 to TRBJ2-1; 11 bases match TRBD2. The germline V gene has CDR1 MGHDK and CDR2 SYGVNS. The J segment lost 5 bases and the V segment lost 3 bases, leaving 9 bases of the junction unmatched. The CDR3 is 17 residues long. The CDR3 region is CASSDSRRLAGNNEQFF. The CDR3 nucleotides are TGTGCCAGCAGTGATTCTCGGAGACTAGCGGGGAACAATGAGCAGTTCTTC.

The J gene is TRBJ1-2, the V gene TRBV7-2; D not resolved. The CDR3 has 17 residues. The V and J ends lost 2 bases and 3 bases respectively, with 19 bases between them. In germline, CDR1 is SGHTA, CDR2 FQGNSA. CDR3 in amino acids: CASSLPRTFFIDYGYTF. CDR3 bases: TGTGCCAGCAGCTTACCCAGAACATTTTTTATTGACTATGGCTACACCTTC.

The chain employs TRBV5-6 and TRBJ1-5; D uncertain. Germline lookup yields CDR1 SGHDT and CDR2 YYEEEE. The CDR3 is made up of 12 amino acids. Trimming removed 0 bases at V and 5 bases at J, with 3 bases between. CDR3 sequence reads: CASSLGYQPQHF. CDR3 DNA: TGTGCCAGCAGCTTGGGATATCAGCCCCAGCATTTT.

The chain recombines TRBV18 with TRBJ2-7, with a tentative D call TRBD1 (5 bases). The V and J ends lost 2 bases and 3 bases respectively, with 8 bases between them. CDR3 size: 13 residues. The germline V gene encodes CDR1 KGHSH and CDR2 LQKENI. The CDR3 DNA reads as TGTGCCAGCTCACCAGGGGCCCACTACGAGCAGTACTTC. As protein: CASSPGAHYEQYF.

J is TRBJ2-7 and V is TRBV9; no firm D call. CDR1 is SGDLS and CDR2 is YYNGEE in the germline V gene. The CDR3 is 15 residues long. Trimming left V 0 bases short and J 4 bases short, with 14 bases between. The CDR3 sequence: CASSVGGTGLYEQYF. The CDR3 DNA reads as TGTGCCAGCAGCGTAGGTGGAACCGGCTTATACGAGCAGTACTTC.

V gene TRBV14 combines with J gene TRBJ2-3; D is perhaps TRBD1 (5 bases). The CDR3 sequence is 14 residues long. Germline CDR1 reads SGHDN; CDR2 reads FVKESK. V was trimmed by 0 bases and J by 2 bases, leaving 6 bases between them. The CDR3 loop reads CASSQDRDTDTQYF. The DNA of the CDR3 is TGTGCCAGCAGCCAAGACAGGGACACAGATACGCAGTATTTT.

The chain combines TRBV3-1 (or the pseudogene TRBV3-2) with TRBJ2-7; D is possibly TRBD2 (7 bases). V dropped 8 bases and J dropped 3 bases, with 14 bases sitting between them. The CDR3 has 13 amino acids. Germline V CDR1 and CDR2: LGHDT, YNNKEL (reference sequence). The CDR3 DNA sequence: TGTGCCAGCGGGGGGGACACTGACTACGAGCAGTACTTC. This encodes CASGGDTDYEQYF.

This clone showed up just a few times. The junction departs from germline at one end; a sequencing error may be responsible. V usage is TRBV29-1 and J usage is TRBJ1-1; 11 bases are shared with TRBD1. Germline CDR1 is SQVTM and CDR2 is ANQGSEA. This CDR3 has 12 amino acids. CDR3 sequence reads: CVFGGQGAEAFF. The CDR3 nucleotides are TGTGTTTTTGGGGGACAGGGGGCTGAAGCTTTCTTT.